This T cell receptor beta chain was recovered during a study of cytomegalovirus exposure and HLA in healthy donors. About the study: Both the 120 validation repertoires and the approximately 700 first-cohort repertoires used the same platform, as reported by a later analysis.

Profiled with immunoSEQ multiplex PCR; TCRdb holds only in-frame clones, not every one. The profile covers roughly 48,000 clones, with 88% appearing a single time and about 6.7% taken by the ten largest. With regard to this clone: Its antigen is as yet unknown.

General study points: Generally TCR sequences proved uncommon, though certain public TCRs appeared in numerous donors. Overall, around 160 TCR beta chains were annotated as cytomegalovirus-associated. Diagnosis of cytomegalovirus status made by the classifier reportedly showed high specificity and sensitivity.

Sequencing input: PBMCs. The TCR was taken from a woman aged 25 to 39 in good health and CMV-seronegative.

In DNA form, the CDR3 reads TGTGCCATCAACCCGGGACAGGGTGTCTACGAGCAGTACTTC. This sequence encodes CAINPGQGVYEQYF. The chain employs TRBV10-3 and TRBJ2-7; 9 bases fit TRBD1. Germline lookup yields CDR1 ENHRY and CDR2 SYGVKD. The CDR3 extends over 14 amino acids. Unmatched junction bases numbered 7, after V lost 7 bases and J lost 3 bases.